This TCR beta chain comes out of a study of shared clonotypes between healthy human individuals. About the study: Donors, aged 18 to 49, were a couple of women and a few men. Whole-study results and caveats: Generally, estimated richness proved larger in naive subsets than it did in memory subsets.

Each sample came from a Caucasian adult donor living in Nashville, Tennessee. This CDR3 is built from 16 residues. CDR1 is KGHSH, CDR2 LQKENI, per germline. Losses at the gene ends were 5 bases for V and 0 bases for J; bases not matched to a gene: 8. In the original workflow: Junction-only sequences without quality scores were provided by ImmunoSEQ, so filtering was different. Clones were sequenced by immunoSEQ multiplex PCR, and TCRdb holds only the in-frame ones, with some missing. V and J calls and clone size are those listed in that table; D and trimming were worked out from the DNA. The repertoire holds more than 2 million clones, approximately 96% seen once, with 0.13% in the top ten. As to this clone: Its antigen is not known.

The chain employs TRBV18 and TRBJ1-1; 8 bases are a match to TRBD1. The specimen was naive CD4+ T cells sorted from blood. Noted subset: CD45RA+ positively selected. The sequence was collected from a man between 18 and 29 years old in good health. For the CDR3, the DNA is TGTGCCAGCTCAGAGACAGGGGAAGGAATGAACACTGAAGCTTTCTTT. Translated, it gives CASSETGEGMNTEAFF.